The 10 T cell receptor beta chains listed next were all sequenced from one sample in a study of blood T cell repertoires in COVID-19. Repertoires were generated with immunoSEQ multiplex PCR, while TCRdb's copy carries only in-frame clones and drops some. Among approximately 210,000 clones, around 81% were seen once, and the ten largest hold around 8.9%. The specimen was PBMCs or T cells enriched from blood (not recorded which). The receptors were sampled from a woman aged 45 to 65 with acute COVID-19.

The J gene is TRBJ1-6, the V gene TRBV19, with TRBD1 identical over 9 bases. The CDR3 runs 16 residues. V lost 3 bases and J lost 10; bases outside the gene matches: 10. Germline CDR1 reads LNHDA; CDR2 reads SQIVND (reference sequence). CDR3 amino acids: CASSIGTGFRESPLHF. CDR3 coding DNA: TGTGCCAGTAGTATCGGGACAGGGTTTCGTGAATCACCCCTCCACTTT.

Written as DNA, the CDR3 is TGTGCCAGCAGCGTACTAGCGGGGGCCCAAGAGACCCAGTACTTC. Translated, it gives CASSVLAGAQETQYF. The chain links TRBV9 to TRBJ2-5; 10 bases agree with TRBD2. This CDR3 spans 15 amino acids. Per the germline V gene, CDR1 is SGDLS and CDR2 is YYNGEE. The junction had 1 base not matched to a gene; V was cut back by 1 base and J by 1 base.

The chain has TRBV5-1 and TRBJ1-4; D is unclear. CDR1 is SGHRS and CDR2 is YFSETQ in the germline V gene. This CDR3 region has 14 residues. V was clipped by 0 bases and J by 0 bases, with 3 bases between them. CDR3 sequence: CASSLGTTNEKLFF. The DNA of the CDR3 is TGCGCCAGCAGCTTGGGTACAACTAATGAAAAACTGTTTTTT.

This chain connects TRBV10-3 to TRBJ1-2; D unresolved. CDR1 and CDR2 from the germline V gene are ENHRY and SYGVKD. The V gene lost 6 bases and the J gene lost 5 bases, with 13 bases spanning the gap. The CDR3 length is 13 residues. DNA of the CDR3: TGTGCCATCAGCTCGTCGGACTTTTATGGCTACACCTTC. Its protein is CAISSSDFYGYTF.

The chain couples TRBV3-1 (or the pseudogene TRBV3-2) to TRBJ2-3, with 15 positions matching TRBD2. Germline V CDR1 and CDR2: LGHDT, YNNKEL (reference sequence). The ends lost 0 bases at V and 0 bases at J; junction bases unmatched: 4. The CDR3 is 19 amino acids. The CDR3 loop reads CASSQEGLAGGSSTDTQYF. The CDR3, as DNA: TGTGCCAGCAGCCAAGAGGGACTAGCGGGAGGATCTAGCACAGATACGCAGTATTTT.

The chain carries TRBV27 and TRBJ1-5; possibly TRBD1 for D (6 bases). Germline V gene lookup returns CDR1 MNHEY and CDR2 SMNVEV (reference sequence). This CDR3 contains 14 residues. Trimming pared 6 bases from V and 7 bases from J, leaving 16 bases between. The CDR3 reads CASRDHRDRQPQHF. The CDR3, as DNA: TGTGCCAGCAGGGATCACAGGGATCGACAGCCCCAGCATTTT.

This chain uses TRBV5-1 with TRBJ2-7; D unclear. The V end lost 2 bases, the J end lost 4 bases, and 7 bases lay between the germline ends. Germline V CDR1 and CDR2: SGHRS, YFSETQ. This CDR3 is built from 12 residues. The DNA for the CDR3 is TGCGCCAGCAGCTTAACTAATTACGAGCAGTACTTC. Translation: CASSLTNYEQYF.

This sequence joins TRBV28 and TRBJ1-4; TRBD1 matches at 9 bases. In germline, CDR1 is MDHEN, CDR2 SYDVKM. This CDR3 is 15 amino acids long. Trimming took 6 bases from V and 5 from J; bases not matched to a gene: 7. This chain's CDR3 is CASRLDGTGNEKLFF. The DNA for the CDR3 is TGTGCCAGCAGATTAGATGGGACAGGGAATGAAAAACTGTTTTTT.

This clone was counted once. V usage is TRBV5-5 and J usage is TRBJ1-5; no reliable D call. This CDR3 region has 15 residues. The germline V gene has CDR1 SGHKS and CDR2 YYEKEE (reference sequence). Trimming pared 6 bases from V and 0 bases from J, leaving 13 bases between. The CDR3 reads CASMTREDSNQPQHF. In nucleotides, the CDR3 is TGTGCCAGCATGACGAGGGAGGATAGCAATCAGCCCCAGCATTTT.

In its sample, this clone was seen once. The J gene is TRBJ2-3, the V gene TRBV7-3; no clear D. The V gene lost 2 bases and the J gene lost 6 bases, with 9 bases spanning the gap. This CDR3 is 13 amino acids long. The germline CDR1 and CDR2 sequences are SGHTA and FQGTGA. The CDR3 protein is CASSLEVSDTQYF. DNA of the CDR3: TGTGCCAGCAGCTTAGAGGTCTCCGATACGCAGTATTTT.